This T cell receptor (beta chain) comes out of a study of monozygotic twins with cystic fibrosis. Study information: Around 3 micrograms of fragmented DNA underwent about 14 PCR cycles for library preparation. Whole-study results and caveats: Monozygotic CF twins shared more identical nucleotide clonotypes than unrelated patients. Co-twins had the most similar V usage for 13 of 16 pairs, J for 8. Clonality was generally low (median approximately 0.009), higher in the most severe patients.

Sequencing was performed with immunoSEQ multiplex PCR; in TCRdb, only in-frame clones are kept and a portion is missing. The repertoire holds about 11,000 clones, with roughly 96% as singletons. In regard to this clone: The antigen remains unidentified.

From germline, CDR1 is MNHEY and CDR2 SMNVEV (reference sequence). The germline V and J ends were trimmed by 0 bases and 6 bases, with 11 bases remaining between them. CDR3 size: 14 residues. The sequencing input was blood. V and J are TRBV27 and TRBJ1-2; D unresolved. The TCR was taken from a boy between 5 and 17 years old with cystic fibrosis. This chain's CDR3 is CASSLSRVGNGYTF. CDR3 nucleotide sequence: TGTGCCAGCAGTTTATCCCGCGTCGGGAATGGCTACACCTTC.